The source of this T cell receptor (beta chain) is a study of regulatory T cells in long-lasting Graves disease. Study-wide points: Persistent Graves' cases showed lower TCR diversity than newly diagnosed cases. When disease was persistent, TRBV28, TRBJ1-2 and TRBJ2-5 were the favored segments.

This clonotype was counted many times. Antigen unknown. Relying on iRepertoire HTBI primers and Arm-PCR of CDR3 regions, the team built TCR beta libraries. MiXCR, run by TCRdb on the multiplex PCR reads, gives a single entry per CDR3 protein. There are 350,000 to 550,000 distinct CDR3 sequences in the sample; about 15% occur only once, and over 15% lies in the top ten. J was trimmed by 7 bases and V by 0 bases; bases with no gene match: 11. The V gene's germline CDR1 is SGHAT and CDR2 FQNNGV. CDR3 length equals 17 residues. Indicated time point: newly diagnosed GD, antithyroid drugs for less than 3 months. PBMCs were the source of the RNA used for TCR sequencing. These data also formed part of another study, on T cells in Graves' hyperthyroidism and ophthalmopathy.

This chain links TRBV11-2 with TRBJ1-5; TRBD1 matches at 8 bases. This receptor was identified in a woman in her 30s with Graves disease. The sample in question was peripheral blood mononuclear cells (PBMCs), obtained at new diagnosis, from a patient treated with antithyroid drugs. Here the CDR3 reads CASSLEGRQGAGQPQHF. DNA for the CDR3: TGTGCCAGCAGCTTAGAAGGCCGGCAGGGGGCAGGGCAGCCCCAGCATTTT.